This TCR beta chain was retrieved from a study of T-cell reconstitution after alpha-beta-depleted transplantation in children. This clonotype was picked up many times. Antigen specificity is unknown. General study findings and limits: Approximately two months post-transplant, alpha-beta T cells reportedly originated from several hundred expanded graft clones. Recipient T cells and thymic progenitors that survived gave rise to the high TCRbeta diversity observed at day 60 in some patients. T-cell counts and diversity at one year following transplant were attributed mainly to newly produced T cells.

A TCRbeta library incorporating unique molecular identifiers was prepared. A single record per CDR3 protein comes from TCRdb applying MiXCR to the PCR reads. There are hundreds of thousands of distinct CDR3 sequences in the sample; 25% occur only once, and 2% to 3% lies in the top ten. V lost 5 bases, J lost 1 base, and 8 bases lay in between. The CDR3 extends over 13 amino acids. Germline lookup yields CDR1 MNHEY and CDR2 SMNVEV (reference sequence). The source is a girl aged 2-10 years with Fanconi anemia, due to receive a stem cell transplant. Sequencing was performed on PBMCs, taken before TCRalphabeta/CD19-depleted stem cell transplant. The rearrangement links TRBV27 to TRBJ1-1, with D unresolved. The CDR3 sequence: CASSPDGNTEAFF. In DNA form, the CDR3 reads TGTGCCAGCAGTCCGGACGGGAACACTGAAGCTTTCTTT.